Listed below are T cell receptor beta chains from one sample, sequenced in a study of Tregs in tolerant kidney transplant recipients. Generated by immunoSEQ multiplex PCR, the TCRdb table keeps only in-frame clones and is missing some. The sample consists of 10,000 to 11,000 clones, 91% of them appearing once. Their antigen targets remain unknown. The sequencing here drew on Tregs from blood cultured with allogeneic cells, taken before the transplant. The receptors originated from a human patient who received a combined kidney and bone marrow transplant. Both conserved end residues are part of each CDR3. A D gene is named only where the DNA matches it firmly. The size of a clone is reported for some rows only, either as once, few or many, or as a class for expanded clones.

J gene,D gene,V gene,clone size,CDR3 DNA,CDR3 protein
TRBJ1-1,-,TRBV5-4,-,TGTGCCAGCAGCGACAAGATAGGTAACACTGAAGCTTTCTTT,CASSDKIGNTEAFF
TRBJ2-1,TRBD2,TRBV7-3,-,TGTGCCAGCAGCTTAACCTGGACTAGCCCCCCTCGGAGGACCCCTGAGCAGTTCTTC,CASSLTWTSPPRRTPEQFF
TRBJ1-3,-,TRBV28,-,TGTGCCAGCAACCTCGGAGGGGCTGGAAACACCATATATTTT,CASNLGGAGNTIYF
TRBJ1-1,TRBD1,TRBV30,-,TGTGCCTGGGGAAAGGGACAGGGAACATTTAGGGCTTTCTTT,CAWGKGQGTFRAFF
TRBJ2-1,-,TRBV9,-,TGTGCCAGCAGCGTAAGTAGCGCCGGCTACAATGAGCAGTTCTTC,CASSVSSAGYNEQFF
TRBJ2-1,-,TRBV7-3,-,TGTGCCAGCAGCTATTCAACCTTCAATGAGCAGTTCTTC,CASSYSTFNEQFF
TRBJ2-7,-,TRBV25-1,-,TGTGCCAGCAGGGGCAGTCCCTACGAGCAGTACTTC,CASRGSPYEQYF
TRBJ1-1,-,TRBV4-3,-,TGCGCCAGCAGCCCCTTAGGTGTTACTGAAGCTTTCTTT,CASSPLGVTEAFF
TRBJ2-3,-,TRBV7-9,-,TGTGCCAGCAGCGTTATCTATGCAGATACGCAGTATTTT,CASSVIYADTQYF
TRBJ1-2,-,TRBV7-6,few,TGTGCCAGCAGCCCCTACCCTAACAGACCCGGAGGATCCTATGGCTACACCTTC,CASSPYPNRPGGSYGYTF
TRBJ2-1,TRBD2,TRBV5-8,-,TGTGCCAGCAGAAAGGCGGGGGGGTACGAGGTATATGAGCAGTTCTTC,CASRKAGGYEVYEQFF
TRBJ1-5,-,TRBV19,-,TGTGCCAGTAGTATGACGGGGCTTGACAATCAGCCCCAGCATTTT,CASSMTGLDNQPQHF
TRBJ2-7,TRBD1,TRBV29-1,-,TGCAGCGTTGGGGGGACAGAGGCTTACGAGCAGTACTTC,CSVGGTEAYEQYF
TRBJ2-2,-,TRBV5-4,few,TGTGCCAGCAGCCTATACACCGGGGAGCTGTTTTTT,CASSLYTGELFF
TRBJ1-3,-,TRBV5-5,-,TGTGCCAGCAGCTTGGTGGGGTACCCCGGAAACACCATATATTTT,CASSLVGYPGNTIYF
TRBJ1-2,-,TRBV28,-,TGTGCCGCGAGCGCGGTGTCCACTTCTAACTATGGCTACACCTTC,CAASAVSTSNYGYTF
TRBJ1-2,-,TRBV4-3,-,TGCGCCAGCAGCCAATCCCCAAGGCAGGGGAAGTTTGGCTACACCTTC,CASSQSPRQGKFGYTF
TRBJ2-7,TRBD2,TRBV12-5,few,TGTGCTAGTGGTCCCGGGACTAGCGGGAAGTACTTC,CASGPGTSGKYF
TRBJ2-2,-,TRBV7-2,-,TGTGCCAGCAGCGCCACTAGAGTGGGGGAGCTGTTTTTT,CASSATRVGELFF
TRBJ2-3,-,TRBV28,few,TGTGCCAGCAGTCCACCATCCGGGCAGGGAGCATCGTATACGCAGTATTTT,CASSPPSGQGASYTQYF
TRBJ2-5,TRBD2,TRBV4-2,-,TGTGCCAGCAGCCAAGAATCTACCAGCGGGGACCAAGAGACCCAGTACTTC,CASSQESTSGDQETQYF
TRBJ1-1,-,TRBV28,-,TGTGCCAGCACCCAGGGATTATCGTCGACGATCCGGACTGAAGCTTTCTTT,CASTQGLSSTIRTEAFF
TRBJ2-5,-,TRBV6-5,once,TGTGCCAGCAGTTTCACCCCCCAAGGGTACCAAGAGACCCAGTACTTC,CASSFTPQGYQETQYF
TRBJ2-2,-,TRBV15,-,TGTGCCACCAGCAGAGACACAGGATATTACACCGGGGAGCTGTTTTTT,CATSRDTGYYTGELFF
TRBJ1-2,TRBD1,TRBV7-9,-,TGTGCCAGCAGCTTCCCGCTGACAGGGGGCTTTGGCTACACCTTC,CASSFPLTGGFGYTF
TRBJ2-1,-,TRBV5-5,-,TGTGCCAGCAGCTTTATAGGGCAGGGGTTCTACAATGAGCAGTTCTTC,CASSFIGQGFYNEQFF
TRBJ2-7,TRBD2,TRBV2,-,TGTGCCAGCAGTGAGACTAGCGTTCCCTACGAGCAGTACTTC,CASSETSVPYEQYF
TRBJ2-7,-,TRBV5-1,few,TGCGCCAGCAGCTCGACAGGTTCTTATTCATACGAGCAGTACTTC,CASSSTGSYSYEQYF
TRBJ2-3,TRBD2,TRBV7-2,-,TGTGCCAGTGCTAGCGGGAGGTTAAGAACAGATACGCAGTATTTT,CASASGRLRTDTQYF
TRBJ1-2,-,TRBV5-8,once,TGTGCCAGCAGCTTGGTCGCGGTCGACATCTATGGCTACACCTTC,CASSLVAVDIYGYTF
TRBJ1-5,-,TRBV6-1,-,TGTGCCAGCAGCTCCGCTTGGGGCAATCAGCCCCAGCATTTT,CASSSAWGNQPQHF
TRBJ2-3,-,TRBV20-1,-,TGCAGCATGGGTAGCACAGATACGCAGTATTTT,CSMGSTDTQYF
TRBJ1-1,TRBD1,TRBV7-9,-,TGTGCCAGCAGCTCGACGCTCAGGGGGCTCACTGAAGCTTTCTTT,CASSSTLRGLTEAFF
TRBJ1-1,-,TRBV19,-,TGTGCCAGTAGAAAGTGGGGAGGAGACACTGAAGCTTTCTTT,CASRKWGGDTEAFF
TRBJ2-7,-,TRBV2,-,TGTGCCCTGGGGCTAGGCTACGAGCAGTACTTC,CALGLGYEQYF
TRBJ2-2,-,TRBV5-1,few,TGCGCCAGCAGCTTGGGGGTAGGCGGGGAGCTGTTTTTT,CASSLGVGGELFF
TRBJ2-3,-,TRBV6-1,-,TGTGCCAGCGGGCGCACAGATACGCAGTATTTT,CASGRTDTQYF